This T cell receptor beta chain was recorded in a study of CD8 T cells in ankylosing spondylitis. Regarding the study as a whole: Roughly 8 highly homologous variants formed a TCR beta motif that appeared characteristic of ankylosing spondylitis blood. Disease-linked clones reportedly concentrated significantly in matched ankylosing spondylitis synovial fluid. Reactive arthritis synovial fluid and blood previously showed some of these motif variants.

Quantitative molecular-barcoded 5'-RACE generated the TCR beta libraries. Via MiXCR, TCRdb re-called the 5' RACE reads, giving one row per CDR3 protein. The sample consists of some 240,000 distinct CDR3 sequences, 20% to 30% of them appearing once. V was pared by 4 bases and J by 0 bases, with 3 bases between. The germline V gene encodes CDR1 SGHRS and CDR2 YFSETQ. This CDR3 spans 12 amino acids. This clonotype came up many times. Its target is not known. The receptor was isolated from a male donor with ankylosing spondylitis or in good health (not recorded which). Sequenced material: blood, either unsorted or a sorted T cell fraction (not recorded which). The gene calls are TRBV5-1 and TRBJ2-3; no clear D. CDR3 nucleotides: TGCGCCAGCAGCGCTAGCACAGATACGCAGTATTTT. This codes for CASSASTDTQYF.